A selection of T cell receptor beta chains follows, all from one sample in a study of cytomegalovirus exposure and HLA in healthy donors. The data were produced by immunoSEQ multiplex PCR, yet TCRdb's version contains in-frame clones alone and is incomplete. Found here are roughly 120,000 clones, approximately 88% of them singletons; the top ten hold around 2%. Sequenced sample: PBMCs. These receptors were taken from a man aged 18 to 30 in good health and CMV-seronegative. Both conserved end residues are part of each CDR3. Fields, in order: J gene, clone size, V gene, D gene, CDR3 protein, CDR3 DNA. A D gene is named only where the DNA matches it firmly. Rows give clone size only sometimes, using once, few, many, or a class for an expanded clone.

j_gene: TRBJ1-5; abundance: .; v_gene: TRBV19; d_gene: .; CDR3aa: CASSIVEFYSNQPQHF; CDR3nt: TGTGCCAGTAGTATAGTAGAGTTTTATAGCAATCAGCCCCAGCATTTT
j_gene: TRBJ1-2; abundance: .; v_gene: TRBV29-1; d_gene: TRBD1; CDR3aa: CSVDYQTGGAGYGYTF; CDR3nt: TGCAGCGTTGACTACCAAACAGGGGGCGCGGGCTATGGCTACACCTTC
j_gene: TRBJ1-1; abundance: .; v_gene: TRBV5-1; d_gene: .; CDR3aa: CASSLWASSDTEAFF; CDR3nt: TGCGCCAGCAGCTTGTGGGCATCTTCTGACACTGAAGCTTTCTTT
j_gene: TRBJ1-2; abundance: .; v_gene: TRBV2; d_gene: .; CDR3aa: CASSEGGGGGGYTF; CDR3nt: TGTGCCAGCAGTGAAGGGGGAGGGGGTGGTGGCTACACCTTC
j_gene: TRBJ2-7; abundance: .; v_gene: TRBV6-5; d_gene: TRBD1; CDR3aa: CASSRDRVRYEQYF; CDR3nt: TGTGCCAGCAGTCGGGACAGGGTTCGCTACGAGCAGTACTTC
j_gene: TRBJ2-7; abundance: .; v_gene: TRBV30; d_gene: .; CDR3aa: CAWSVLTLSDEQYF; CDR3nt: TGTGCCTGGAGTGTGCTCACCCTATCGGACGAGCAGTACTTC
j_gene: TRBJ1-2; abundance: .; v_gene: TRBV9; d_gene: TRBD1; CDR3aa: CASSVEEGAWYGYTF; CDR3nt: TGTGCCAGCAGCGTAGAGGAGGGGGCGTGGTATGGCTACACCTTC
j_gene: TRBJ2-1; abundance: .; v_gene: TRBV28; d_gene: TRBD2; CDR3aa: CASIRLAGGRRFF; CDR3nt: TGTGCCAGCATCCGACTAGCGGGGGGGCGGCGGTTCTTC
j_gene: TRBJ1-4; abundance: .; v_gene: TRBV15; d_gene: .; CDR3aa: CATSRLVTGMNEKLFF; CDR3nt: TGTGCCACCAGCAGATTAGTGACGGGAATGAATGAAAAACTGTTTTTT
j_gene: TRBJ2-3; abundance: .; v_gene: TRBV2; d_gene: TRBD2; CDR3aa: CARARTSVTYGSQAQYF; CDR3nt: TGTGCCAGGGCCCGGACTAGCGTTACATATGGGTCCCAGGCGCAGTATTTT
j_gene: TRBJ2-3; abundance: .; v_gene: TRBV27; d_gene: TRBD1; CDR3aa: CASSPRTGGDYYTDTQYF; CDR3nt: TGTGCCAGCAGCCCGCGGACAGGGGGCGACTACTACACAGATACGCAGTATTTT
j_gene: TRBJ2-3; abundance: .; v_gene: TRBV5-1; d_gene: TRBD2; CDR3aa: CASSSFGRATDTQYF; CDR3nt: TGCGCCAGCAGCTCGTTTGGGAGGGCCACAGATACGCAGTATTTT
j_gene: TRBJ2-7; abundance: .; v_gene: TRBV28; d_gene: TRBD2; CDR3aa: CASTTMGGSGYEQYF; CDR3nt: TGTGCCAGCACCACGATGGGGGGTAGCGGGTACGAGCAGTACTTC
j_gene: TRBJ2-7; abundance: .; v_gene: TRBV11-3; d_gene: TRBD1; CDR3aa: CASSLMGQGAGEQYF; CDR3nt: TGTGCCAGCAGCTTAATGGGACAGGGGGCTGGCGAGCAGTACTTC
j_gene: TRBJ1-2; abundance: .; v_gene: TRBV4-3; d_gene: .; CDR3aa: CASSQSRLQGAYGYTF; CDR3nt: TGCGCCAGCAGCCAGTCCCGGTTACAGGGAGCGTATGGCTACACCTTC
j_gene: TRBJ1-1; abundance: .; v_gene: TRBV18; d_gene: .; CDR3aa: CASSPEAGYGTEAFF; CDR3nt: TGTGCCAGCTCACCCGAGGCGGGATATGGGACTGAAGCTTTCTTT
j_gene: TRBJ1-2; abundance: once; v_gene: TRBV7-2; d_gene: .; CDR3aa: CASSRDVQGRSGYTF; CDR3nt: TGTGCCAGCAGCCGAGACGTACAGGGAAGGAGTGGCTACACCTTC
j_gene: TRBJ1-5; abundance: .; v_gene: TRBV7-2; d_gene: .; CDR3aa: CASSSQTFDNPHSNQPQHF; CDR3nt: TGTGCCAGCAGCTCTCAGACCTTTGACAACCCTCATAGCAATCAGCCCCAGCATTTT
j_gene: TRBJ2-1; abundance: once; v_gene: TRBV6-5; d_gene: TRBD2; CDR3aa: CASSYEGLAGGREQFF; CDR3nt: TGTGCCAGCAGTTATGAAGGGCTAGCGGGGGGGCGGGAGCAGTTCTTC
j_gene: TRBJ2-7; abundance: .; v_gene: TRBV6-1; d_gene: .; CDR3aa: CASSERFKSYGQPYEQYF; CDR3nt: TGTGCCAGCAGTGAAAGGTTTAAAAGTTATGGACAACCATACGAGCAGTACTTC
j_gene: TRBJ2-2; abundance: once; v_gene: TRBV5-1; d_gene: .; CDR3aa: CASSSGHPNTGELFF; CDR3nt: TGCGCCAGCAGCTCGGGACACCCGAACACCGGGGAGCTGTTTTTT
j_gene: TRBJ1-2; abundance: .; v_gene: TRBV29-1; d_gene: .; CDR3aa: CSVEDSGNPNYGYTF; CDR3nt: TGCAGCGTTGAAGACTCGGGGAACCCTAACTATGGCTACACCTTC
j_gene: TRBJ1-2; abundance: .; v_gene: TRBV7-9; d_gene: .; CDR3aa: CASSLERVYGYTF; CDR3nt: TGTGCCAGCAGCTTAGAACGCGTTTATGGCTACACCTTC